This T cell receptor beta chain appears in the sequencing data of a study of cytomegalovirus exposure and HLA in healthy donors. Study conclusions and caveats: Reported results showed that the classifier diagnosed cytomegalovirus status with high specificity and sensitivity. About 87% or about 30% of the time was how often most TCR beta V segments were productive, according to an earlier analysis.

The PCR was carried out with 60 Vbeta primers and 13 Jbeta primers. The assay was immunoSEQ multiplex PCR, and TCRdb's table has in-frame clones only and misses some. The sample lists under 200,000 clones, 75% to 90% occurring once. Comments on this clone: Its antigen is unidentified.

V lost 3 bases and J 3 bases, leaving 15 bases between the germline ends. Germline V gene data show CDR1 as SGHAT and CDR2 as FQNNGV. The CDR3 length is 15 residues. The source material was PBMCs. The clonotype was recovered from a woman in her 30s in good health and CMV-seronegative. The J gene is TRBJ2-7, the V gene TRBV11-2; D may be TRBD1 (6 bases). CDR3 in amino acids: CASSFEGDVIYEQYF. CDR3 bases: TGTGCCAGCAGCTTTGAGGGGGACGTTATCTACGAGCAGTACTTC.